This TCR beta chain was identified during a study of blood T cells in healthy people across ages. Every sample had a minimum of 6.5 million PBMCs isolated. Using a J-beta primer mix together with a sample-barcoded 5' primer, a second PCR was run for roughly 6 to 11 cycles. Researchers report that a template-switch adaptor with 12 random nucleotides tagged each cDNA molecule. Each CDR3 protein is one row after TCRdb ran MiXCR on the 5' RACE reads. The table shows 850,000 or so distinct CDR3 sequences, with around 30% occurring only once. To note about this clonotype: What it binds is not known.

Points from the study as a whole: PBMCs left unsorted prevented a conclusive naive versus antigen-experienced comparison. Among T cells, TCR beta diversity per million cells dropped roughly linearly as age rose.

The clonotype comes from a woman older than 75 in good health. The specimen was blood.

CDR3 region: CASSVEARTEQYF. The CDR3 DNA is TGTGCCAGCAGCGTAGAGGCCAGGACCGAGCAGTACTTC. V is TRBV9 and J is TRBJ2-7; D gene ambiguous. The germline CDR1 and CDR2 sequences are SGDLS and YYNGEE. The CDR3 runs 13 residues. Deletions cut 0 bases from V and 6 bases from J, with 10 bases between.